This is a list of T cell receptor beta chains from one sample in a study of blood T cells in healthy people across ages. One entry per CDR3 protein, called by TCRdb with MiXCR from the 5' RACE reads. Here the sample spans about 930,000 distinct CDR3 sequences, 29% being singletons. These data were likewise used in another study, on T cells of mothers and their children.

Input material: blood. The receptors come from a woman in her 40s in good health. The CDR3 runs from the conserved cysteine through the conserved F or W. A D gene is named only where the DNA matches it firmly. A row's size may be missing; if present it is once, few, many or a size class.

v_call	d_call	j_call	clone_size	cdr3_aa	cdr3_nt
TRBV7-2	-	TRBJ2-5	many	CASSPDSILYQETQYF	TGTGCCAGCAGCCCCGACTCGATTTTGTACCAAGAGACCCAGTACTTC
TRBV19	TRBD1	TRBJ1-2	few	CASRQGYINYGYTF	TGTGCCAGCAGACAGGGTTACATTAACTATGGCTACACCTTC
TRBV29-1	-	TRBJ2-7	many	CSVVWLYEQYF	TGCAGCGTTGTATGGCTATACGAGCAGTACTTC
TRBV5-1	TRBD2	TRBJ2-1	many	CASSVPTTSGGDEQFF	TGCGCCAGCAGCGTCCCCACGACTAGCGGAGGTGATGAGCAGTTCTTC
TRBV7-9	TRBD1	TRBJ2-3	few	CASSLATGSSTDTQYF	TGTGCCAGCAGCTTAGCGACAGGGAGTAGCACAGATACGCAGTATTTT
TRBV28	-	TRBJ2-1	-	CASSLGGSSNEQFF	TGTGCCAGCAGTTTAGGGGGCTCGAGCAATGAGCAGTTCTTC
TRBV15	-	TRBJ1-5	-	CATSRDATTSNQPQHF	TGTGCCACCAGCAGAGATGCAACAACAAGCAATCAGCCCCAGCATTTT
TRBV6-2/TRBV6-3	TRBD2	TRBJ2-1	few	CASSSPSGGALMRQFF	TGTGCCAGCAGTTCCCCTAGCGGGGGGGCGCTAATGAGGCAGTTCTTC
TRBV5-1	-	TRBJ2-7	-	CASSPTGAMGGTYEQYF	TGCGCCAGCAGCCCGACAGGGGCAATGGGAGGGACCTACGAGCAGTACTTC
TRBV20-1	TRBD1	TRBJ1-5	-	CSAYTGAYSNQPQHF	TGCAGTGCTTATACAGGGGCTTATAGCAATCAGCCCCAGCATTTT
TRBV19	-	TRBJ2-7	-	CASSPRTEKREQYF	TGTGCCAGTAGTCCCCGGACCGAAAAGAGGGAGCAGTACTTC
TRBV7-8	TRBD1	TRBJ2-7	-	CASQDPGQDYEQYF	TGTGCCAGCCAAGATCCGGGACAGGACTACGAGCAGTACTTC
TRBV12-3/TRBV12-4	-	TRBJ1-6	many	CASSFQDSPLHF	TGTGCCAGCAGTTTCCAGGATTCACCCCTCCACTTT
TRBV20-1	-	TRBJ2-5	-	CSAGAWGAGLQETQYF	TGCAGTGCTGGAGCTTGGGGAGCGGGCCTCCAAGAGACCCAGTACTTC
TRBV3-1	-	TRBJ1-3	-	CASSQKGGSSGNTIYF	TGTGCCAGCAGCCAAAAAGGGGGTAGCTCTGGAAACACCATATATTTT
TRBV7-9	-	TRBJ2-3	few	CASSFFRAPTDTQYF	TGTGCCAGCAGCTTTTTCAGGGCTCCAACAGATACGCAGTATTTT
TRBV28	-	TRBJ1-4	few	CASSAGTTNEKLFF	TGTGCCAGCAGCGCAGGGACAACTAATGAAAAACTGTTTTTT
TRBV11-1	TRBD1	TRBJ2-2	-	CASSLATGISGERFF	TGTGCCAGCAGCTTAGCGACAGGGATTTCCGGGGAGCGGTTTTTT